These T cell receptor beta chains were read from a single sample in a study of blood T cell repertoires in COVID-19. Only in-frame clones appear in the TCRdb table, and some are missing; sequencing was by immunoSEQ multiplex PCR. The sample lists tens of thousands of clones, about 81% occurring once. The specimen sequenced was peripheral blood. These receptors were obtained from a man aged 55-75 years with COVID-19, enrolled during active disease. The CDR3 runs from the conserved cysteine through the conserved F or W. A D gene is named only where the DNA matches it firmly. Rows may omit the clone size; those that give it use once, few, many or a size class.

- TRBJ2-5 TRBV6-2/TRBV6-3 - CASSLTGKETQYF TGTGCCAGCAGTTTGACGGGGAAAGAGACCCAGTACTTC
- TRBJ1-5 TRBV7-2 - CASSQPRTENNQPQHF TGTGCCAGCAGCCAACCCAGGACAGAGAACAATCAGCCCCAGCATTTT
- TRBJ1-1 TRBV30 - CAWATGGNTEAFF TGTGCCTGGGCGACAGGTGGGAACACTGAAGCTTTCTTT
- TRBJ1-1 TRBV29-1 - CSGGNWGPEAFF TGCAGCGGCGGGAATTGGGGCCCTGAAGCTTTCTTT
- TRBJ1-2 TRBV9 - CASSVDRRGNGYTF TGTGCCAGCAGCGTAGACCGAAGGGGTAATGGCTACACCTTC
TRBD2 TRBJ2-7 TRBV19 - CASSWRTSGSYEQYF TGTGCCAGTAGTTGGCGGACTAGCGGAAGTTACGAGCAGTACTTC
- TRBJ1-2 TRBV27 - CASGLVLAYGSISGYTF TGTGCCAGCGGTCTCGTGCTCGCCTATGGTTCCATCTCTGGCTACACCTTC
TRBD1 TRBJ2-7 TRBV15 - CATSRGGTGGIYEQYF TGTGCCACCAGCAGAGGTGGGACAGGGGGCATTTACGAGCAGTACTTC
- TRBJ2-6 TRBV7-6 - CASSFGAGANVLTF TGTGCCAGCAGCTTCGGGGCTGGGGCCAACGTCCTGACTTTC
- TRBJ1-1 TRBV7-9 - CASSLGVRENTEAFF TGTGCCAGCAGCTTAGGGGTTCGGGAGAACACTGAAGCTTTCTTT
- TRBJ2-1 TRBV6-4 - CASSKHRTAPYNEQFF TGTGCCAGCAGCAAGCATAGGACAGCCCCCTACAATGAGCAGTTCTTC
- TRBJ2-2 TRBV30 - CAWSVQKTGLGELFF TGTGCCTGGAGTGTACAGAAGACTGGACTGGGAGAGCTGTTTTTT
- TRBJ2-4 TRBV19 - CASSQDLAKNIQYF TGTGCCAGTTCTCAGGACTTAGCCAAAAACATTCAGTACTTC
TRBD1 TRBJ2-1 TRBV5-6 - CASSWDRGVYNEQFF TGTGCCAGCAGCTGGGACAGGGGAGTATACAATGAGCAGTTCTTC
TRBD2 TRBJ2-1 TRBV6-5 - CASSYSREGLAEQFF TGTGCCAGCAGTTACTCGCGGGAGGGCCTCGCTGAGCAGTTCTTC
TRBD1 TRBJ2-7 TRBV29-1 - CSVDRDRGYRFYEQYF TGCAGCGTTGATCGGGACAGGGGGTATAGATTCTACGAGCAGTACTTC
TRBD1 TRBJ1-5 TRBV2 - CASRATGYGNQPQHF TGTGCCAGCAGGGCGACAGGGTACGGCAATCAGCCCCAGCATTTT
- TRBJ1-2 TRBV7-3 - CASSLGQGDGYTF TGTGCCAGCAGCTTAGGGCAGGGCGATGGCTACACCTTC
TRBD2 TRBJ2-3 TRBV2 - CASKLAVDTQYF TGTGCCAGCAAACTAGCGGTAGATACGCAGTATTTT
TRBD1 TRBJ2-3 TRBV18 - CASSPSGTGRNTQYF TGTGCCAGCTCACCCTCCGGGACAGGGCGCAATACGCAGTATTTT
- TRBJ2-7 TRBV4-2 - CASSQGTPGVNEQYF TGTGCCAGCAGCCAGGGTACCCCAGGGGTAAACGAGCAGTACTTC
TRBD1 TRBJ2-3 TRBV7-8 - CASSSSPLTGFIWDTQYF TGTGCCAGCAGCTCTTCCCCCCTGACAGGGTTTATTTGGGATACGCAGTATTTT
TRBD1 TRBJ2-5 TRBV19 - CASSIQGEKTQYF TGTGCCAGTAGTATCCAGGGGGAGAAGACCCAGTACTTC
- TRBJ2-5 TRBV15 - CATSRESGQETQYF TGTGCCACCAGCAGAGAATCAGGGCAAGAGACCCAGTACTTC
- TRBJ1-5 TRBV25-1 few CASSEWWARQPQHF TGTGCCAGCAGTGAATGGTGGGCGCGTCAGCCCCAGCATTTT
TRBD1 TRBJ1-1 TRBV5-1 - CASSSGQTMNTEAFF TGCGCCAGCAGCTCGGGACAGACCATGAACACTGAAGCTTTCTTT
- TRBJ2-3 TRBV13 few CASSPRRGRASTDTQYF TGTGCCAGCAGCCCGAGAAGGGGCCGAGCTAGCACAGATACGCAGTATTTT
- TRBJ1-6 TRBV18 - CASSPKRGNSPLHF TGTGCCAGCTCACCCAAAAGGGGTAATTCACCCCTCCACTTT
- TRBJ2-3 TRBV19 - CASSIDRLGGTQYF TGTGCCAGTAGTATCGACCGGCTGGGGGGTACGCAGTATTTT
- TRBJ2-2 TRBV5-1 medium-sized CASTLQGGFAGELFF TGCGCCAGCACCCTGCAGGGAGGATTCGCCGGGGAGCTGTTTTTT
TRBD1 TRBJ1-1 TRBV7-9 - CASSIRQGANEAFF TGTGCCAGCAGCATAAGACAGGGGGCGAATGAAGCTTTCTTT
- TRBJ1-1 TRBV6-5 once CASKLGGNMNTEAFF TGTGCCAGTAAATTGGGGGGGAACATGAACACTGAAGCTTTCTTT
TRBD1 TRBJ1-1 TRBV2 few CAKTGENTEAFF TGTGCCAAGACAGGGGAGAACACTGAAGCTTTCTTT
TRBD1 TRBJ1-1 TRBV19 few CASSIYRTGGTEAFF TGTGCCAGTAGTATATACCGAACAGGGGGCACTGAAGCTTTCTTT
TRBD2 TRBJ2-3 TRBV15 - CATSTLAGRLTQYF TGTGCCACCAGCACCTTAGCGGGAAGGCTTACGCAGTATTTT
- TRBJ1-3 TRBV5-1 - CASSLGAGQYHSGNTIYF TGCGCCAGCAGCTTGGGAGCAGGGCAATACCACTCTGGAAACACCATATATTTT
TRBD2 TRBJ2-1 TRBV7-9 once CASSLGLAAYNEQFF TGTGCCAGCAGCTTAGGGCTAGCGGCCTACAATGAGCAGTTCTTC
- TRBJ2-2 TRBV14 few CASSQITGYTGELFF TGTGCCAGCAGCCAGATAACAGGGTACACCGGGGAGCTGTTTTTT
TRBD1 TRBJ2-1 TRBV5-1 - CASSLEGATYNEQFF TGCGCCAGCAGCTTAGAGGGGGCAACCTACAATGAGCAGTTCTTC
TRBD1 TRBJ1-1 TRBV9 - CASSVRGQMNTEAFF TGTGCCAGCAGCGTAAGGGGGCAGATGAACACTGAAGCTTTCTTT
TRBD1 TRBJ2-7 TRBV19 - CASSRGTGVSSSYEQYF TGTGCCAGTAGTAGAGGGACAGGGGTTTCCAGCTCCTACGAGCAGTACTTC
- TRBJ2-3 TRBV9 - CASSVGGASTDTQYF TGTGCCAGCAGCGTTGGGGGGGCTAGCACAGATACGCAGTATTTT
TRBD1 TRBJ2-1 TRBV7-3 - CASRKGTGPGEQFF TGTGCCAGCAGAAAGGGGACAGGGCCCGGTGAGCAGTTCTTC
TRBD2 TRBJ2-7 TRBV11-2 - CASSLEVTSGSSYEQYF TGTGCCAGCAGCTTAGAGGTGACTAGCGGTAGCTCCTACGAGCAGTACTTC
TRBD1 TRBJ1-1 TRBV5-6 - CASSTPRGSTEAFF TGTGCCAGCAGCACTCCCAGGGGGAGCACTGAAGCTTTCTTT
TRBD1 TRBJ2-7 TRBV11-3 few CASSLGPGQGLPREQYF TGTGCCAGCAGCTTGGGCCCAGGACAGGGGCTCCCTCGGGAGCAGTACTTC
- TRBJ2-7 TRBV11-2 - CASSSSGTPIYEQYF TGTGCCAGCAGCTCATCCGGGACACCTATCTACGAGCAGTACTTC
- TRBJ2-3 TRBV5-1 - CASSEGGRGTQYF TGCGCCAGCAGCGAGGGTGGGCGGGGTACGCAGTATTTT
TRBD1 TRBJ1-1 TRBV6-6 medium-sized CASSNPGQGVTEAFF TGTGCCAGCAGTAACCCAGGGCAGGGGGTCACTGAAGCTTTCTTT